The 5 T cell receptor beta chains in this list originate from one sample, sequenced in a study of T cells expressing NK-cell markers. After re-calling the 5' RACE reads, TCRdb lists one entry per CDR3 protein, DNA absent. The sample includes hundreds of thousands of distinct CDR3 sequences. The specimen sequenced was blood T cells: a sorted CD56 or NKG2C T cell subset, CD4+ or CD8+ T cells, or bulk PBMC T cells (not recorded which). Receptors originate from a woman aged 18 to 75 in good health.

CDR3 protein: CASSPQAQRLSLYEQYF. V usage is TRBV9 and J usage is TRBJ2-7; there is no DNA to check the TCRdb D call of TRBD1. CDR3 size: 17 residues. Germline V gene data show CDR1 as SGDLS and CDR2 as YYNGEE.

The gene calls are TRBV11-1 and TRBJ2-4; TCRdb lists TRBD2, though no DNA is available to test this call. The CDR3 is 13 amino acids. Germline CDR1 SGHAT, CDR2 FQDESV (reference sequence). The CDR3 spells CASSLSSGRVQYF. Variable domain in full (rest from reference TRBV11-1 and TRBJ2-4): EAEVAQSPRYKITEKSQAVAFWCDPISGHATLYWYRQILGQGPELLVQFQDESVVDDSQLPKDRFSAERLKGVDSTLKIQPAELGDSAMYLCASSLSSGRVQYFGAGTRLSVL.

The chain has TRBV20-1 and TRBJ1-5; TCRdb's D gene call, TRBD1, goes unchecked for lack of DNA. Germline V CDR1 and CDR2: DFQATT, SNEGSKA (reference sequence). The CDR3 extends over 14 amino acids. Here the CDR3 reads CSARPGGGIQPQHF.

The chain links TRBV12-3 or TRBV12-4 to TRBJ1-1. CDR3 length: 17 amino acids. This chain's CDR3 is CASSLDSYRVLNTEAFF.

The J gene is TRBJ2-1, the V gene TRBV11-2; without DNA, the TCRdb call of TRBD1 cannot be checked. CDR3 length equals 16 residues. Germline CDR1 and CDR2: SGHAT and FQNNGV. CDR3 amino acids: CASSPLTGQGSNEQFF. Full variable domain (remainder filled in from reference TRBV11-2 and TRBJ2-1): EAGVAQSPRYKIIEKRQSVAFWCNPISGHATLYWYQQILGQGPKLLIQFQNNGVVDDSQLPKDRFSAERLKGVDSTLKIQPAKLEDSAVYLCASSPLTGQGSNEQFFGPGTRLTVL.